Presented here are 17 T cell receptor beta chains from one specimen sequenced in a study of blood T cell repertoires in COVID-19 (dated by TCRdb to the early 2020s). The library was produced with the immunoSEQ multiplex PCR assay. Imported from immuneACCESS, the table was reduced by TCRdb to in-frame sequences with V and J called. These copies leave out some clones; in studies compared against another copy, an unresolved V gene accounts for under half, and the cause of the remainder is not known. Across this sample there are over 150,000 clones, with approximately 88% seen only once. The top ten clonotypes cover 3% to 4.5% of the sample. Sequences were obtained from peripheral blood. The receptors here all came from a woman aged 60-75 years who had recovered from COVID-19.

This chain joins TRBV6-4 and TRBJ1-4; possible D gene TRBD1, 6 bases. The germline V and J ends were trimmed by 2 bases and 14 bases, with 15 bases remaining between them. The V gene's germline CDR1 is MRHNA and CDR2 SNTAGT. The CDR3 has 13 amino acids. The CDR3 DNA reads as TGTGCCAGCAGTGACGGGAGGGGGGGCCCGCTGTTTTTT. Its protein is CASSDGRGGPLFF.

The chain links TRBV18 to TRBJ1-1; D gene unclear. Germline assignment: CDR1 KGHSH and CDR2 LQKENI. This CDR3 has 13 residues. The V end lost 3 bases, the J end lost 8 bases, and 13 bases lay between the germline ends. The CDR3 region is CASSPTPGVEAFF. CDR3 bases: TGTGCCAGCTCACCGACACCGGGAGTCGAAGCTTTCTTT.

The rearrangement uses TRBV18 and TRBJ1-1; 8 bases agree with TRBD1. CDR1 is KGHSH and CDR2 is LQKENI in the germline V gene. J gave up 3 bases and V 4 bases, and 4 bases lay outside the gene matches. CDR3 length: 14 amino acids. The CDR3 spells CASSRGTGDTEAFF. CDR3 bases: TGTGCCAGCTCACGCGGGACAGGTGACACTGAAGCTTTCTTT. Based on the CDR3 plus reference TRBV18 and TRBJ1-1, the full variable domain is NAGVMQNPRHLVRRRGQEARLRCSPMKGHSHVYWYRQLPEEGLKFMVYLQKENIIDESGMPKERFSAEFPKEGPSILRIQQVVRGDSAAYFCASSRGTGDTEAFFGQGTRLTVV.

The genes are TRBV6-5 and TRBJ1-2; TRBD1 matches at 10 bases. The CDR3 has 13 residues. Germline loops: CDR1 MNHEY, CDR2 SVGAGI. V shed 6 bases and J 8 bases; nucleotides not matched to a gene: 6. For the CDR3, the DNA is TGTGCCAGCAGGAGACAGGGGGCAGAGGGCTACACCTTC. It codes for CASRRQGAEGYTF.

The chain recombines TRBV10-3 with TRBJ2-7; TRBD1 is a possible D gene (5 bases). This CDR3 has 14 amino acids. Per germline, CDR1 ENHRY and CDR2 SYGVKD. Between the trimmed V and J ends, which lost 10 bases and 3 bases, there was a span of 19 bases. DNA of the CDR3: TGTGCCACCCAGTCCCAGGGAAAAAGCTACGAGCAGTACTTC. Protein product: CATQSQGKSYEQYF.

The CDR3 spells CASRAGGYGYTF. For the CDR3, the DNA is TGTGCCAGCAGAGCCGGCGGCTATGGCTACACCTTC. The genes are TRBV28 and TRBJ1-2; the D is unclear. Trimming pared 6 bases from V and 4 bases from J, leaving 9 bases between. The CDR3 is 12 residues long. From germline, CDR1 is MDHEN and CDR2 SYDVKM.

The genes are TRBV6-2 or TRBV6-3 and TRBJ1-6; 11 bases fit TRBD1. With 0 bases clipped from V and 17 bases from J, the junction kept 12 bases outside the gene matches. There are 16 residues in the CDR3. Germline V gene data show CDR1 as MNHEY and CDR2 as SVGEGT. In nucleotides, the CDR3 is TGTGCCAGCAGTTACTCGCCGGGACAGGGGGAATATTGGGTCCACTTT. Amino acids: CASSYSPGQGEYWVHF.

The CDR3 spells CASKRATSFADEQFF. The DNA for the CDR3 is TGTGCCAGCAAGCGCGCGACTAGTTTTGCGGATGAGCAGTTCTTC. The chain carries TRBV27 and TRBJ2-1, with D possibly matching TRBD2 (6 bases). Germline CDR1 MNHEY, CDR2 SMNVEV (reference sequence). Trimming removed 7 bases at V and 8 bases at J, with 21 bases between. The CDR3 covers 15 residues.

The chain links TRBV7-2 to TRBJ2-1; D gene unclear. Germline assignment: CDR1 SGHTA and CDR2 FQGNSA. CDR3 length: 15 amino acids. Trimming removed 1 base from V and 5 bases from J, with 12 bases in between. CDR3 DNA sequence: TGTGCCAGCAGCTTAGTAACCAGGTTCAACAATGAGCAGTTCTTC. It translates to CASSLVTRFNNEQFF.

The CDR3: CAIRPTGGGNTIYF. The CDR3 coding sequence is TGTGCCATCAGGCCAACAGGGGGTGGAAACACCATATATTTT. This sequence joins TRBV10-3 and TRBJ1-3, with 8 bases fitting TRBD1. The germline V gene encodes CDR1 ENHRY and CDR2 SYGVKD. V lost 6 bases, J lost 3 bases, and 4 bases stayed unmatched. CDR3 length equals 14 residues.

The chain uses TRBV28 and TRBJ2-5; D possibly corresponds to TRBD2 (5 bases). This CDR3 has 17 amino acids. Germline lookup yields CDR1 MDHEN and CDR2 SYDVKM. V dropped 5 bases and J dropped 4 bases, with 23 bases sitting between them. In DNA, the CDR3 is TGTGCCAGCAGTCCTCAACTTAGGACTCTTGAGGGAGAGACCCAGTACTTC. Its protein is CASSPQLRTLEGETQYF.

The chain recombines TRBV5-1 with TRBJ1-1, with a possible D match to TRBD1 (6 bases). CDR1 is SGHRS and CDR2 is YFSETQ in the germline V gene. CDR3 length equals 15 residues. Trimming took off 4 bases at V and 0 bases at J, with 13 bases between the two ends. The CDR3 nucleotides read TGCGCCAGCAGCATGGGACATGCAATGAACACTGAAGCTTTCTTT. Its protein product is CASSMGHAMNTEAFF. The whole variable domain, remainder taken from reference TRBV5-1 and TRBJ1-1, is KAGVTQTPRYLIKTRGQQVTLSCSPISGHRSVSWYQQTPGQGLQFLFEYFSETQRNKGNFPGRFSGRQFSNSRSEMNVSTLELGDSALYLCASSMGHAMNTEAFFGQGTRLTVV.

The chain combines TRBV6-5 with TRBJ1-6; TRBD1 aligns across 9 bases. After removal of 4 bases from V and 9 bases from J, the junction contained 7 bases not matched to a gene. Germline V gene lookup returns CDR1 MNHEY and CDR2 SVGAGI. The CDR3 sequence is 15 residues long. CDR3 sequence (DNA): TGTGCCAGCAGTTCAACAGGGGGCTTTAGTTCACCCCTCCACTTT. Translating gives CASSSTGGFSSPLHF.

The V and J genes are TRBV2 and TRBJ2-7; TRBD2 matches at 10 bases. CDR1 and CDR2 (germline): SNHLY, FYNNEI. The trim removed 5 bases at V and 3 bases at J, leaving 7 bases unmatched. The CDR3 totals 15 residues. The CDR3 coding sequence is TGTGCCAGCAGTCCCCGACTAGCGGGCTTCTACGAGCAGTACTTC. Protein: CASSPRLAGFYEQYF. The full variable domain, completed using reference TRBV2 and TRBJ2-7, is EPEVTQTPSHQVTQMGQEVILRCVPISNHLYFYWYRQILGQKVEFLVSFYNNEISEKSEIFDDQFSVERPDGSNFTLKIRSTKLEDSAMYFCASSPRLAGFYEQYFGPGTRLTVT.

The chain uses TRBV24-1 and TRBJ2-1, with TRBD1 as a possible D gene (5 bases). V dropped 2 bases and J dropped 1 base, with 14 bases sitting between them. CDR3 size: 17 residues. Germline V lookup: CDR1 KGHDR, CDR2 SFDVKD. CDR3 sequence: CATSDSVQGWSYNEQFF. The CDR3 DNA reads as TGTGCCACCAGTGATTCCGTCCAGGGTTGGTCCTACAATGAGCAGTTCTTC.

A remark on this clone: The sample contains more than one DNA sequence encoding this CDR3. The rearrangement joins TRBV3-1 (or the pseudogene TRBV3-2) to TRBJ1-5; D is ambiguous. The CDR3 has 13 residues. The germline V gene encodes CDR1 LGHDT and CDR2 YNNKEL (reference sequence). V shed 0 bases and J shed 4 bases, with 4 bases lying between them. CDR3 sequence (DNA): TGTGCCAGCAGCCAAGACCTTAATCAGCCCCAGCATTTT. This translates into CASSQDLNQPQHF.

V gene TRBV5-5 combines with J gene TRBJ1-2; 7 positions match TRBD1. Germline assignment: CDR1 SGHKS and CDR2 YYEKEE (reference sequence). This CDR3 spans 13 amino acids. The J segment lost 3 bases and the V segment lost 5 bases, leaving 4 bases of the junction unmatched. The DNA for the CDR3 is TGTGCCAGCAGAAAGGGGGCTTACTATGGCTACACCTTC. Protein: CASRKGAYYGYTF.